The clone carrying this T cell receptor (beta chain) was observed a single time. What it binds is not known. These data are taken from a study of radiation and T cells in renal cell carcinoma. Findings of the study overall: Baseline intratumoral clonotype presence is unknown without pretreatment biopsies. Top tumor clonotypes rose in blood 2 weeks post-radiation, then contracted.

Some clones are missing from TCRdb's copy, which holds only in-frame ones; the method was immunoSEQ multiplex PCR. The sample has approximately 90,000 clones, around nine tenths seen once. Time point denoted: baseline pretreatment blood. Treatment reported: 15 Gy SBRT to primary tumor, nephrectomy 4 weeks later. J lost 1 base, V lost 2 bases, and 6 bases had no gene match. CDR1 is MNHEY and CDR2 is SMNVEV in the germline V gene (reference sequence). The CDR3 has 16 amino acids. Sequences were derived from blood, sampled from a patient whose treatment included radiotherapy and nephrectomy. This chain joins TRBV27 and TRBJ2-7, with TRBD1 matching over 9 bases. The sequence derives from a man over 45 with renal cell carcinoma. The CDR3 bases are TGTGCCAGCAGTTTACGTCGGACAGGGGTTTCCTACGAGCAGTACTTC. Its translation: CASSLRRTGVSYEQYF.